This passage covers 20 T cell receptor beta chains from one sample sequenced in a study of blood T cell repertoires in COVID-19. Sequencing used immunoSEQ multiplex PCR; TCRdb keeps in-frame clones, though not all of them. The data contain over 200,000 clones, over 70% of them singletons. The sample was peripheral blood. These receptors were obtained from a woman older than 75 with acute or convalescent COVID-19.

The V gene is TRBV9, the J gene TRBJ1-5; 7 nucleotides align to TRBD1. The CDR3 length is 13 residues. Germline V CDR1 and CDR2: SGDLS, YYNGEE. V gave up 2 bases and J gave up 7 bases; unmatched junction bases: 3. CDR3 amino acids: CASSVQGDQPQHF. The CDR3 DNA reads TGTGCCAGCAGCGTTCAGGGGGACCAGCCCCAGCATTTT.

This clone was detected only once. The chain employs TRBV19 and TRBJ1-5, with D hard to call. V lost 3 bases and J lost 2, with 11 bases in between. The CDR3 loop spans 15 amino acids. Germline V gene lookup returns CDR1 LNHDA and CDR2 SQIVND (reference sequence). The CDR3 DNA follows: TGTGCCAGTAGTATCAAAGGGAGTGGCAATCAGCCCCAGCATTTT. Its translation: CASSIKGSGNQPQHF.

The CDR3 coding sequence is TGTGCCAGCAGCTTCCAGGCCCTTTCCTCCTACGAGCAGTACTTC. It specifies CASSFQALSSYEQYF. This chain connects TRBV5-5 to TRBJ2-7; D call uncertain. The CDR3 runs 15 residues. Trimming stripped 2 bases from V and 0 bases from J, with 12 bases between. Germline loops: CDR1 SGHKS, CDR2 YYEKEE (reference sequence). Supplemented by reference TRBV5-5 and TRBJ2-7, the full variable domain reads DAGVTQSPTHLIKTRGQQVTLRCSPISGHKSVSWYQQVLGQGPQFIFQYYEKEERGRGNFPDRFSARQFPNYSSELNVNALLLGDSALYLCASSFQALSSYEQYFGPGTRLTVT.

A single count supports this clone. This chain joins TRBV7-9 and TRBJ2-1; 12 bases map to TRBD2. V was pared by 1 base and J by 0 bases, with 7 bases of the junction left unmatched. CDR3 length: 19 amino acids. The germline V gene encodes CDR1 SEHNR and CDR2 FQNEAQ (reference sequence). The CDR3: CASSLGGTSGYSSYNEQFF. Written as DNA, the CDR3 is TGTGCCAGCAGCTTAGGGGGGACTAGCGGGTATAGCTCCTACAATGAGCAGTTCTTC. The variable domain in full, with the rest retrieved from reference TRBV7-9 and TRBJ2-1, is DTGVSQNPRHKITKRGQNVTFRCDPISEHNRLYWYRQTLGQGPEFLTYFQNEAQLEKSRLLSDRFSAERPKGSFSTLEIQRTEQGDSAMYLCASSLGGTSGYSSYNEQFFGPGTRLTVL.

The J gene is TRBJ2-2, the V gene TRBV7-9, with D hard to call. This CDR3 is built from 15 residues. Per the germline V gene, CDR1 is SEHNR and CDR2 is FQNEAQ (reference sequence). V lost 2 bases and J 0 bases, leaving 7 bases between the germline ends. The CDR3 loop is CASSLLGANTGELFF. The CDR3, as DNA: TGTGCCAGCAGCTTACTAGGTGCGAACACCGGGGAGCTGTTTTTT.

This chain uses TRBV12-5 with TRBJ1-2, with D possibly TRBD1 on 6 matching bases. V was cut by 6 bases and J by 7 bases, with 21 bases left in between. Per germline, CDR1 LGHNT and CDR2 FRNRAP. The CDR3 has 15 residues. The chain's CDR3 is CASGPDTDRKRGYTF. The CDR3 DNA sequence: TGTGCTAGTGGCCCCGACACCGACAGGAAGCGTGGCTACACCTTC.

The J gene is TRBJ2-7, the V gene TRBV28, with D perhaps matching TRBD1 (5 bases). V lost 5 bases and J 1 base, leaving 6 bases between the germline ends. The CDR3 length is 12 residues. Germline CDR1 and CDR2: MDHEN and SYDVKM. The CDR3 is CASSQGSYEQYF. The DNA for the CDR3 is TGTGCCAGCAGTCAGGGATCCTACGAGCAGTACTTC.

This rearrangement joins TRBV6-6 to TRBJ2-5, with 9 bases aligning to TRBD2. There are 18 residues in the CDR3. CDR1 is MNHNY, CDR2 SVGAGI, per germline (reference sequence). After removal of 5 bases from V and 1 base from J, the junction contained 14 bases not matched to a gene. DNA for the CDR3: TGTGCCAGCAGTCGGACACGAGGGCGCGGGGGGGCCCAAGAGACCCAGTACTTC. Translated: CASSRTRGRGGAQETQYF.

The rearrangement links TRBV4-1 to TRBJ2-3, with 10 bases identical to TRBD2. The length of the CDR3 is 16 residues. The germline V gene has CDR1 MGHRA and CDR2 YSYEKL. V was pared by 1 base and J by 5 bases, with 6 bases of the junction left unmatched. CDR3 protein: CASSQASGGVGDTQYF. CDR3 sequence (DNA): TGCGCCAGCAGCCAAGCGAGCGGGGGGGTAGGAGATACGCAGTATTTT.

This rearrangement joins TRBV6-5 to TRBJ1-3; 7 bases are a match to TRBD1. With V trimmed by 2 bases and J by 2 bases, 0 bases remained unmatched. Per germline, CDR1 MNHEY and CDR2 SVGAGI. The CDR3 totals 14 residues. The CDR3, as DNA: TGTGCCAGCAGTTACGGGACAGCTGGAAACACCATATATTTT. Its translation: CASSYGTAGNTIYF.

V and J are TRBV19 and TRBJ2-6, with TRBD1 as a possible D gene (5 bases). The CDR3 extends over 14 amino acids. Germline lookup yields CDR1 LNHDA and CDR2 SQIVND (reference sequence). V shed 7 bases and J shed 6 bases, with 13 bases lying between them. The CDR3, as DNA: TGTGCCAGTAAGTCAGGGCCAGAGGCCAACGTCCTGACTTTC. It specifies CASKSGPEANVLTF.

The chain combines TRBV21-1 with TRBJ1-2; the table's D call TRBD1 went unverified against the DNA. TRBV21-1 is noted as a pseudogene. This CDR3 region has 15 residues. CDR3 loop: CASSKSRPRNYGYTF. The CDR3 nucleotides are TGTGCCAGCAGCAAATCAAGGCCCAGGAACTATGGCTACACCTTC.

The J gene is TRBJ2-1, the V gene TRBV28; 9 nucleotides agree with TRBD1. The CDR3 spans 15 residues. The V gene end was trimmed by 5 bases and the J gene end by 3 bases; junction bases not matched to a gene: 5. The germline gives CDR1 MDHEN, CDR2 SYDVKM. This CDR3 reads CASSTRDRVYNEQFF. The CDR3, as DNA: TGTGCCAGCAGTACCCGGGACAGGGTCTACAATGAGCAGTTCTTC.

The chain joins TRBV7-9 to TRBJ2-7; weak D call: TRBD2 (6 bases). Germline CDR1 and CDR2: SEHNR and FQNEAQ (reference sequence). This CDR3 region has 14 residues. V gave up 5 bases and J gave up 4 bases, with 15 bases separating them. The CDR3 reads CASSPGAGLYEQYF. For the CDR3, the DNA is TGTGCCAGCAGCCCGGGAGCAGGGTTATACGAGCAGTACTTC.

This chain joins TRBV27 and TRBJ2-1; 8 positions match TRBD2. This CDR3 is 15 amino acids long. Germline lookup yields CDR1 MNHEY and CDR2 SMNVEV (reference sequence). With 6 bases clipped from V and 8 bases from J, the junction kept 12 bases outside the gene matches. The DNA for the CDR3 is TGTGCCAGCAGCCTAGAGCGGGGGAAGCTTCATGAGCAGTTCTTC. It codes for CASSLERGKLHEQFF.

The sample holds a few counts of this clone. This chain links TRBV5-1 with TRBJ2-5; D not certain. CDR3 length: 15 amino acids. V was clipped by 4 bases and J by 3 bases, with 16 bases between them. The V gene's germline CDR1 is SGHRS and CDR2 YFSETQ. CDR3 sequence: CASSLNGQIKETQYF. The CDR3 nucleotides read TGCGCCAGCAGCCTGAATGGGCAGATTAAAGAGACCCAGTACTTC.

The J gene is TRBJ2-7, the V gene TRBV7-9; D call uncertain. The CDR3 length is 13 residues. Germline CDR1 SEHNR, CDR2 FQNEAQ (reference sequence). With 3 bases removed from V and 0 bases from J, the gap between germline ends came to 6 bases. CDR3 sequence (DNA): TGTGCCAGCAGCTTCGGAGTCTCCTACGAGCAGTACTTC. Protein: CASSFGVSYEQYF.

This chain connects TRBV5-4 to TRBJ2-5, with TRBD1 identical over 9 bases. The V segment lost 10 bases and the J segment 1 base; nucleotides outside the gene matches: 5. CDR1 is SGHNT, CDR2 YYREEE, per germline (reference sequence). The CDR3 sequence is 13 residues long. CDR3 residues: CAGKGQGQETQYF. DNA for the CDR3: TGTGCCGGCAAGGGACAGGGCCAAGAGACCCAGTACTTC.

The rearrangement joins TRBV6-6 to TRBJ1-2; tentative D call: TRBD1 (5 bases). The V and J ends lost 2 bases and 6 bases respectively, with 10 bases between them. The CDR3 has 13 amino acids. CDR1 is MNHNY and CDR2 is SVGAGI in the germline V gene (reference sequence). The CDR3 nucleotides read TGTGCCAGCAGTTACGCAGGGTATGATGGCTACACCTTC. Encoded protein: CASSYAGYDGYTF.

The V and J genes are TRBV18 and TRBJ2-7; D gene ambiguous. V lost 3 bases to trimming and J lost 0 bases, with 9 bases between them. The CDR3 is 14 residues long. Germline-derived CDR1 and CDR2 are KGHSH and LQKENI. Here the CDR3 DNA reads TGTGCCAGCTCACCTCCGACTCCCTCCTACGAGCAGTACTTC. Translated, it gives CASSPPTPSYEQYF.